This record covers a single T cell receptor beta chain. The antigen remains unidentified. This record belongs to a study of post-analysis software for immune sequencing data. Across the study: Multiple sclerosis in the patients followed relapsing-remitting, secondary progressive and progressive-relapsing courses. Study observations and caveats: Compared against controls, patients with multiple sclerosis displayed significantly lower normalized Chao1 diversity. When the samples were clustered directly with F measure, those that had been prepared in the same batch showed strong co-clustering. There were several TRBV segments more frequent in patients than controls, and TRBV5-6, TRBV5-1 and TRBV20-1 were among them.

The CDR3 has 15 amino acids. V lost 4 bases, J lost 2 bases, and 7 bases stayed unmatched. Looked up from germline, CDR1 is MDHEN and CDR2 is SYDVKM. Researchers reported that TCR beta cDNA libraries carried unique molecular identifiers. T cells, roughly 1 to 10 million of them, yielded roughly 0.5 million cDNA molecules. MiXCR, applied by TCRdb to the PCR reads, yields one record per CDR3 protein. Among 350,000 to 450,000 distinct CDR3 sequences listed, 30% to 45% were seen once. The clonotype was recovered from a girl aged 2-10 years with multiple sclerosis. The sample comprised blood. The chain couples TRBV28 to TRBJ2-7; TRBD2 matches at 8 bases. As DNA, the CDR3 is TGTGCCAGCAGTTCTACGGGGGGGGTCCCCTACGAGCAGTACTTC. It is translated as CASSSTGGVPYEQYF.